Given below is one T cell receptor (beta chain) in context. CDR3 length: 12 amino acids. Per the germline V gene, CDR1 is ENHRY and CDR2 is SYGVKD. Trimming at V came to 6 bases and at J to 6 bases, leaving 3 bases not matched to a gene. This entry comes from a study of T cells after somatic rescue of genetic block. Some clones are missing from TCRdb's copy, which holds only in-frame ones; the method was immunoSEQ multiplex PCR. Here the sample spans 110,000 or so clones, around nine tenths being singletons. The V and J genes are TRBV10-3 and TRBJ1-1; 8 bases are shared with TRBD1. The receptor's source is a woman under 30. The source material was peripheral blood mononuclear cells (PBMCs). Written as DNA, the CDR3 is TGTGCCATCAGGAGGACAGGGTCTGAAGCTTTCTTT. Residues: CAIRRTGSEAFF.